One sample yielded the 16 T cell receptor beta chains listed below, sequenced in a study of T cells in Graves' hyperthyroidism and ophthalmopathy. Amplified TCR beta CDR3 regions derived from RNA transcripts. HTBI primers were used for first-round RT-PCR of the TCR CDR3. TCRdb re-analysed the multiplex PCR reads in MiXCR, keeping a single row per CDR3 protein. This sample carries 450,000 to 600,000 distinct CDR3 sequences, 14% of them seen once, and the ten largest clones take approximately 15%. The sample comprised blood. These receptors were taken from a woman between 40 and 55 years old with Graves' hyperthyroidism.

Many counts were recorded for this clonotype. The rearrangement uses TRBV28 and TRBJ2-7; 8 nucleotides line up with TRBD1. Germline V CDR1 and CDR2: MDHEN, SYDVKM. The V segment lost 6 bases and the J segment 6 bases; nucleotides outside the gene matches: 10. CDR3 length: 14 residues. DNA for the CDR3: TGTGCCAGCAGCCGGGCCAGGGGGCTGAGCGAGCAGTACTTC. It encodes CASSRARGLSEQYF.

This clonotype was seen a few times. The chain carries TRBV4-1 and TRBJ1-4; 7 bases line up with TRBD1. V shed 0 bases and J 0 bases; nucleotides not matched to a gene: 10. Germline lookup yields CDR1 MGHRA and CDR2 YSYEKL. The CDR3 loop spans 19 amino acids. For the CDR3, the DNA is TGCGCCAGCAGCCAAGAACCGAGACAGGGTTTTGCAACTAATGAAAAACTGTTTTTT. Its protein is CASSQEPRQGFATNEKLFF.

This clonotype was observed a handful of times. The missing conserved phenylalanine or tryptophan at the end of this CDR3 makes a read error likely. The chain is built from TRBV20-1 and TRBJ1-3; the match to TRBD1 covers 10 bases. With V trimmed by 3 bases and J by 3 bases, 20 bases remained unmatched. The V gene's germline CDR1 is DFQATT and CDR2 SNEGSKA (reference sequence). The length of the CDR3 is 20 residues. The CDR3 nucleotides are TGCAGTGCTAGTTACTCGTCGGGCAAGACAGGGGGCAATTTTGGAAACACCATATATCTT. As protein: CSASYSSGKTGGNFGNTIYL.

The chain employs TRBV5-4 and TRBJ2-7, with 7 bases that match TRBD1. The CDR3 is 15 residues long. CDR1 is SGHNT and CDR2 is YYREEE in the germline V gene (reference sequence). Unmatched junction bases numbered 7, after V lost 3 bases and J lost 1 base. In DNA, the CDR3 is TGTGCCAGCAGCTCATGGGACAGTAATTCCTACGAGCAGTACTTC. Residues: CASSSWDSNSYEQYF.

This clonotype has just a few counts. A read error may explain this, as a much larger clone is one base away. The chain links TRBV5-1 to TRBJ2-1; 7 bases are a match to TRBD2. The junction had 6 bases not matched to a gene; V was cut back by 4 bases and J by 5 bases. The CDR3 loop spans 14 amino acids. The germline V gene encodes CDR1 SGHRS and CDR2 YFSETQ. The CDR3 coding sequence is TGCGCCAGCAGCAGGGAGACTAGCAACAATGAGCAGTTCTTC. Translated: CASSRETSNNEQFF. The full variable domain, its missing parts supplied by reference TRBV5-1 and TRBJ2-1, is KAGVTQTPRYLIKTRGQQVTLSCSPISGHRSVSWYQQTPGQGLQFLFEYFSETQRNKGNFPGRFSGRQFSNSRSEMNVSTLELGDSALYLCASSRETSNNEQFFGPGTRLTVL.

The chain couples TRBV7-9 to TRBJ2-1, with a tentative D call TRBD2 (6 bases). The germline gives CDR1 SEHNR, CDR2 FQNEAQ (reference sequence). This CDR3 has 14 amino acids. V shed 4 bases and J shed 4 bases, with 11 bases lying between them. The CDR3 loop is CASSSGDFYNEQFF. The CDR3, as DNA: TGTGCCAGCAGCTCTGGGGACTTTTACAATGAGCAGTTCTTC.

The gene calls are TRBV7-6 and TRBJ2-3, with TRBD2 matching 14 bases. The CDR3 is made up of 23 amino acids. The germline CDR1 and CDR2 sequences are SGHVS and FNYEAQ. Trimming cost V 4 bases and J 0 bases; bases outside gene matches: 21. The DNA for the CDR3 is TGTGCCAGCAGCTCCTGGGTATTTTCGACTAGCGGGAGGGGTGGCTCTAGCACAGATACGCAGTATTTT. This sequence encodes CASSSWVFSTSGRGGSSTDTQYF. The full variable domain, rest sourced from reference TRBV7-6 and TRBJ2-3, is GAGVSQSPRYKVTKRGQDVALRCDPISGHVSLYWYRQALGQGPEFLTYFNYEAQQDKSGLPNDRFSAERPEGSISTLTIQRTEQRDSAMYRCASSSWVFSTSGRGGSSTDTQYFGPGTRLTVL.

This clonotype was observed a handful of times. V usage is TRBV30 and J usage is TRBJ2-1; TRBD2 matches at 13 bases. The J segment lost 9 bases and the V segment lost 3 bases, leaving 8 bases of the junction unmatched. The germline CDR1 and CDR2 sequences are GTSNPN and SVGIG (reference sequence). The CDR3 sequence is 15 residues long. Here the CDR3 DNA reads TGTGCCTGGAGGATAACTAGCGGGAGGGCCGGTGAGCAGTTCTTC. Its protein is CAWRITSGRAGEQFF.

The rearrangement uses TRBV6-1 and TRBJ1-2; D is undetermined. Looked up from germline, CDR1 is MNHNS and CDR2 is SASEGT. Between the trimmed V and J ends, which lost 4 bases and 9 bases, there was a span of 15 bases. The CDR3 extends over 13 amino acids. Written as DNA, the CDR3 is TGTGCCAGCAGTGGATACCCCTCTGGAAGCTACACCTTC. Translating it yields CASSGYPSGSYTF.

A few counts support this clonotype. The J gene is TRBJ2-7, the V gene TRBV4-1; TRBD2 matches 7 bases. CDR3 length equals 14 residues. Germline V lookup: CDR1 MGHRA, CDR2 YSYEKL. J gave up 7 bases and V 4 bases, and 10 bases lay outside the gene matches. DNA for the CDR3: TGCGCCAGCAGCCGAGCCCCTGACGGGGGGGAGCAGTACTTC. This encodes CASSRAPDGGEQYF.

This clonotype was recorded many times. The V call is TRBV28, the J call TRBJ1-5, with a weak D call TRBD1 (6 bases). V was shortened by 4 bases and J by 3 bases, with 25 bases between the two germline ends. Germline V gene lookup returns CDR1 MDHEN and CDR2 SYDVKM. There are 19 residues in the CDR3. The CDR3 loop is CASSSWDTSKPINNQPQHF. The CDR3 coding sequence is TGTGCCAGCAGTTCATGGGACACCTCTAAGCCCATCAACAATCAGCCCCAGCATTTT.

This clonotype has a count of ten or more. The J gene is TRBJ2-5, the V gene TRBV5-8; D is unresolved. Trimming shortened V by 3 bases and J by 2 bases, and 11 bases separated the two germline ends. This CDR3 has 14 amino acids. Germline V CDR1 and CDR2: SGHTS, YDEGEE. CDR3 sequence: CASSSLGLQETQYF. The CDR3 DNA reads TGTGCCAGCAGCTCCTTGGGCCTTCAAGAGACCCAGTACTTC.

This clonotype was seen at least ten times. The chain has TRBV11-2 and TRBJ2-1; no clear D. The CDR3 has 15 residues. Trimming removed 1 base at V and 7 bases at J, with 14 bases between. Germline V CDR1 and CDR2: SGHAT, FQNNGV. CDR3 sequence (DNA): TGTGCCAGCAGCTTAGTGGCCGACCTTCGGAATGAGCAGTTCTTC. It yields the protein CASSLVADLRNEQFF.

There are many counts of this clonotype. The rearrangement uses TRBV28 and TRBJ1-4, with D hard to call. V was shortened by 6 bases and J by 0 bases, with 11 bases between the two germline ends. The CDR3 sequence is 15 residues long. Germline assignment: CDR1 MDHEN and CDR2 SYDVKM. CDR3 amino acids: CASRDTYATNEKLFF. The CDR3 DNA reads as TGTGCCAGCAGGGATACCTATGCAACTAATGAAAAACTGTTTTTT. The full variable domain, completed using reference TRBV28 and TRBJ1-4, is DVKVTQSSRYLVKRTGEKVFLECVQDMDHENMFWYRQDPGLGLRLIYFSYDVKMKEKGDIPEGYSVSREKKERFSLILESASTNQTSMYLCASRDTYATNEKLFFGSGTQLSVL.

This clonotype was detected ten times or more. The chain carries TRBV20-1 and TRBJ1-5, with a weak D call TRBD1 (5 bases). The CDR3 is 14 residues long. Per the germline V gene, CDR1 is DFQATT and CDR2 is SNEGSKA (reference sequence). Trimming took off 5 bases at V and 0 bases at J, with 11 bases between the two ends. CDR3: CSAPRQNSNQPQHF. DNA of the CDR3: TGCAGTGCTCCAAGACAGAATAGCAATCAGCCCCAGCATTTT.

This clonotype has ten or more counts. The chain joins TRBV20-1 to TRBJ2-5, with D unclear. The CDR3 totals 12 residues. CDR1 and CDR2 from the germline V gene are DFQATT and SNEGSKA (reference sequence). The V gene lost 3 bases and the J gene lost 1 base, with 6 bases spanning the gap. DNA of the CDR3: TGCAGTGCTAGTCCGGGCCAAGAGACCCAGTACTTC. Translating it yields CSASPGQETQYF.